What follows is one T cell receptor (beta chain) and its context. Per the study methods: Filtering differed since immunoSEQ provided only junctions, with no quality scores. Generated by immunoSEQ multiplex PCR, the TCRdb table keeps only in-frame clones and is missing some. V and J calls plus clone size are reproduced from that table; the DNA served to infer D and trimming. The sample lists roughly 1,000,000 clones, 75% to 80% occurring once. The entry originates in a study of shared clonotypes between healthy human individuals. Trimming cost V 1 base and J 6 bases; bases outside gene matches: 8. Per the germline V gene, CDR1 is MGHRA and CDR2 is YSYEKL. This CDR3 has 17 residues.

The clonotype comes from a man aged 18-30 years in good health. Some clones in this sample may be carry-over from other donors' samples. The sequencing sample was made of memory CD4+ T cells from PBMCs. Noted subset: CD45RA-negative fraction. The chain joins TRBV4-1 to TRBJ2-2, with 10 bases matching TRBD2. The CDR3 loop is CASSQGISSGSPGELFF. The CDR3 DNA sequence: TGCGCCAGCAGCCAAGGGATATCTAGCGGGAGTCCCGGGGAGCTGTTTTTT.